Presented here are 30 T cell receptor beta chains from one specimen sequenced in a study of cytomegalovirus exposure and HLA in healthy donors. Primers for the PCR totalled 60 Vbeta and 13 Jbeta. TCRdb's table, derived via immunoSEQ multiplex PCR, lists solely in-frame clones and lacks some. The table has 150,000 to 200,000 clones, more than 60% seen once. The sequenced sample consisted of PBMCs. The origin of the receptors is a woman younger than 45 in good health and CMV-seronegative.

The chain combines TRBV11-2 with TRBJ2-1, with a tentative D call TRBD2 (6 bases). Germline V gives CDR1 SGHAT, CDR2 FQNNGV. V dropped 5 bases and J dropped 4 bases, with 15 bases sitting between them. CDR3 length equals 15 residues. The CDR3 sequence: CASSPLEGRYNEQFF. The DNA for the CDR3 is TGTGCCAGCAGCCCCTTGGAGGGGCGGTACAATGAGCAGTTCTTC.

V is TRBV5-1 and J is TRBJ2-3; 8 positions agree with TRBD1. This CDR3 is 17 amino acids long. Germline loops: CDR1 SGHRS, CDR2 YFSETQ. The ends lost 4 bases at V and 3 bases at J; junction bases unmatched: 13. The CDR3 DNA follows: TGCGCCAGCAGCCCCTGGAACGGGGACAGGCGGACAGATACGCAGTATTTT. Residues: CASSPWNGDRRTDTQYF. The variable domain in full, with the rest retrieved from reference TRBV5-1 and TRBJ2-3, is KAGVTQTPRYLIKTRGQQVTLSCSPISGHRSVSWYQQTPGQGLQFLFEYFSETQRNKGNFPGRFSGRQFSNSRSEMNVSTLELGDSALYLCASSPWNGDRRTDTQYFGPGTRLTVL.

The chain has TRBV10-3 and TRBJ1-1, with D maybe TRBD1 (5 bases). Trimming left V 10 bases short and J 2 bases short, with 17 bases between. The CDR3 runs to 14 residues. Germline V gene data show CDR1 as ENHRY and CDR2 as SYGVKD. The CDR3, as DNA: TGTGCCACCGCCTCGGGGGGGACCAACACTGAAGCTTTCTTT. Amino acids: CATASGGTNTEAFF.

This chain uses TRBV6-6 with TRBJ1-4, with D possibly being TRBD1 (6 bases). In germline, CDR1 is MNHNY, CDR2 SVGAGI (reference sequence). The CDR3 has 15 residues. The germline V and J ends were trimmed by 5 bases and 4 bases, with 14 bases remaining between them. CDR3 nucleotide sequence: TGTGCCAGCAGTGACCCCAGGGGAATTAATGAAAAACTGTTTTTT. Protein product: CASSDPRGINEKLFF.

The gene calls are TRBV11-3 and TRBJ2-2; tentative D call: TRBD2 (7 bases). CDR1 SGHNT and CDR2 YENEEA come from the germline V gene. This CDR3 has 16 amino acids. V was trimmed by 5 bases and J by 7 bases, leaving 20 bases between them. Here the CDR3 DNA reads TGTGCCAGCAGCCAGGTACGGGGGGCAGGGGTCGGGGAGCTGTTTTTT. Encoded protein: CASSQVRGAGVGELFF. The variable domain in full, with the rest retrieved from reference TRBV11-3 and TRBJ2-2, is EAGVVQSPRYKIIEKKQPVAFWCNPISGHNTLYWYLQNLGQGPELLIRYENEEAVDDSQLPKDRFSAERLKGVDSTLKIQPAELGDSAVYLCASSQVRGAGVGELFFGEGSRLTVL.

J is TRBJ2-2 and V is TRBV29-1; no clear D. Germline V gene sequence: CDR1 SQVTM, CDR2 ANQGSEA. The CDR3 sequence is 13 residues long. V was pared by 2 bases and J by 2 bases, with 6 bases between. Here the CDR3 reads CSVETVNTGELFF. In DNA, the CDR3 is TGCAGCGTTGAAACAGTTAACACCGGGGAGCTGTTTTTT.

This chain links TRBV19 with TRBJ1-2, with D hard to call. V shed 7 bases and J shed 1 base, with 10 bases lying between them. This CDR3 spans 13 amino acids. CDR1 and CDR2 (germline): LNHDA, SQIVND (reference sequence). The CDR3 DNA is TGTGCCAGTAAGAGGTCCATTAACTATGGCTACACCTTC. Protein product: CASKRSINYGYTF.

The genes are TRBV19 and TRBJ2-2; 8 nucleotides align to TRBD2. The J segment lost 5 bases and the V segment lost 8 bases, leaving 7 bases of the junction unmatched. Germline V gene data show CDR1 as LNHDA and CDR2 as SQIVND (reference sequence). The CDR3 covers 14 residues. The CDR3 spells CASRLASGTGELFF. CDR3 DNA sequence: TGTGCCAGTCGACTAGCGAGTGGGACCGGGGAGCTGTTTTTT.

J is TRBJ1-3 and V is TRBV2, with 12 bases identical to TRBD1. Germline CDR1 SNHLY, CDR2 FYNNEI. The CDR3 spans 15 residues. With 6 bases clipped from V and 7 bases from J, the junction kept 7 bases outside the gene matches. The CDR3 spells CASRTGTGGLNTIYF. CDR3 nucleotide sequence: TGTGCCAGCAGAACCGGGACAGGGGGCCTGAACACCATATATTTT.

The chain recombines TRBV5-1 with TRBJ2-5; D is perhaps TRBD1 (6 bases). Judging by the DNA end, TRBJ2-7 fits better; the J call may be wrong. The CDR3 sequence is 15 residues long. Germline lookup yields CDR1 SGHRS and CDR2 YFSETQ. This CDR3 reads CASSSGTMGSYEQYF. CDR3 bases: TGCGCCAGCAGCTCTGGGACAATGGGCTCCTACGAGCAGTACTTC.

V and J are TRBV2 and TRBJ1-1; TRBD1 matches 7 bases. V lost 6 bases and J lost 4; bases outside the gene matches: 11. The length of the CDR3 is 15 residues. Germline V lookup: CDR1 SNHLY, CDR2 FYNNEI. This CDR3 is CASSQDRGRGTEAFF. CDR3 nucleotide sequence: TGTGCCAGCAGCCAGGATAGGGGGCGCGGCACTGAAGCTTTCTTT.

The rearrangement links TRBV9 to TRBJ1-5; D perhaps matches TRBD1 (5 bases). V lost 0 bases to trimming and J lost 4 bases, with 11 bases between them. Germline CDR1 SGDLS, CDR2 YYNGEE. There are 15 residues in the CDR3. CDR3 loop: CASSVGGHTNQPQHF. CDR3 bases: TGTGCCAGCAGCGTAGGAGGACATACTAATCAGCCCCAGCATTTT.

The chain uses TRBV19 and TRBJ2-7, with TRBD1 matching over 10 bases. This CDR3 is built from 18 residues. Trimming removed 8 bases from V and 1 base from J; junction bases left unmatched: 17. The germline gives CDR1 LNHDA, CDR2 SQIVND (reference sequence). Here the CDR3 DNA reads TGTGCCAGTTCAGGACACAAAGGGGGGACAGGGGATTCCTACGAGCAGTACTTC. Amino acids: CASSGHKGGTGDSYEQYF.

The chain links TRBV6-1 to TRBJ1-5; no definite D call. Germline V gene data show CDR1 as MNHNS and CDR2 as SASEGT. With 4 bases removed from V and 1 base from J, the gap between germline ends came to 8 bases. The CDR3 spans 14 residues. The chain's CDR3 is CASSAARSNQPQHF. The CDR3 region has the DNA TGTGCCAGCAGTGCCGCGAGAAGCAATCAGCCCCAGCATTTT.

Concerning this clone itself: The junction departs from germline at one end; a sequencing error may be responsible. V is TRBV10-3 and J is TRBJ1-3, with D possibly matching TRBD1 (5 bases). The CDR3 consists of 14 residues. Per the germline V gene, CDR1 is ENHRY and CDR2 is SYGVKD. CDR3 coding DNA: TGTGCCATCAGCCTCAGGGATACTGGGAACACCATATATTTT. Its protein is CAISLRDTGNTIYF.

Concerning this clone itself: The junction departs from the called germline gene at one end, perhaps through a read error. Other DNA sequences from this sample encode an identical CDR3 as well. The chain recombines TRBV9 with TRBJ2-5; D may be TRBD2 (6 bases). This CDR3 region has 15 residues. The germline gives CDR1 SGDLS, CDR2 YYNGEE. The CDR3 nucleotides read TGTGCCAGCAGTGTAGGGACTTTAATTCAAGAGACCCAGTACTTC. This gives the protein CASSVGTLIQETQYF.

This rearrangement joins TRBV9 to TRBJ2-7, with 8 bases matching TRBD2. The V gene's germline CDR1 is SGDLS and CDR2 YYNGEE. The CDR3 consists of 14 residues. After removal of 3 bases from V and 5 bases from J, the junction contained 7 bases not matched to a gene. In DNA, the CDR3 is TGTGCCAGCAGCGCGGGGACTAGTCTCGACGAGCAGTACTTC. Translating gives CASSAGTSLDEQYF.

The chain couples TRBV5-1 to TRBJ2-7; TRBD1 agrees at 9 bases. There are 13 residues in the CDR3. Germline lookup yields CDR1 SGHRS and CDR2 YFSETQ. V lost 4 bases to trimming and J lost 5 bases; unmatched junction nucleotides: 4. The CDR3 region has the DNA TGCGCCAGCAGCCAAGACAGGGGGGACGAGCAGTACTTC. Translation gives CASSQDRGDEQYF.

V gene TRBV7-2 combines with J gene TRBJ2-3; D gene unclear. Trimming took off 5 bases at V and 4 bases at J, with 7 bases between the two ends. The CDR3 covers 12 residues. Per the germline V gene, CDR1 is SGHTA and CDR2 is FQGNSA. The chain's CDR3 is CASSPGPDTQYF. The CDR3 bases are TGTGCCAGCAGCCCTGGGCCAGATACGCAGTATTTT.

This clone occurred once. CDR3 in DNA: TGTGCCTGGAGTGGAGTAGCGGGGGGTCCATCCTACGAGCAGTACTTC. Translating gives CAWSGVAGGPSYEQYF. J is TRBJ2-7 and V is TRBV30; 10 nucleotides match TRBD2. This CDR3 region has 16 residues. The V gene's germline CDR1 is GTSNPN and CDR2 SVGIG (reference sequence). V lost 1 base and J lost 1; bases outside the gene matches: 7.

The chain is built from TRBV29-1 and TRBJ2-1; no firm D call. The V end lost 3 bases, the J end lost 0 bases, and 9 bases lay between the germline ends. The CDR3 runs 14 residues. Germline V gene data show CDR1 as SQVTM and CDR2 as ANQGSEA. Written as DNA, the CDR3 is TGCAGCGTTGAGGATCGGAGCTCCTACAATGAGCAGTTCTTC. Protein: CSVEDRSSYNEQFF.

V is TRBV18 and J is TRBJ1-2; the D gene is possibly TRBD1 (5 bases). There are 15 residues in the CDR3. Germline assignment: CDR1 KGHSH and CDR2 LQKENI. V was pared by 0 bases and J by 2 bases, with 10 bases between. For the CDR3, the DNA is TGTGCCAGCTCACCACCGTCCAGGGAAAACTATGGCTACACCTTC. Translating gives CASSPPSRENYGYTF.

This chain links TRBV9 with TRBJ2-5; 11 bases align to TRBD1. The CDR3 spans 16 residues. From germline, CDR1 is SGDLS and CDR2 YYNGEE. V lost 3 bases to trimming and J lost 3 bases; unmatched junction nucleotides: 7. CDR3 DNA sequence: TGTGCCAGCAGCGGACATGGGACAGGGGGTGAAGAGACCCAGTACTTC. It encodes CASSGHGTGGEETQYF.

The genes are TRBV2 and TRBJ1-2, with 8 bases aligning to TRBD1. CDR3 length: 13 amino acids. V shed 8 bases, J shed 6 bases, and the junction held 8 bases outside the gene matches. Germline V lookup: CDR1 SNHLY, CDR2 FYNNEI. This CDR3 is CASGNRGVHGYTF. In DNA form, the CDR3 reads TGTGCCAGCGGTAACAGGGGGGTTCATGGCTACACCTTC. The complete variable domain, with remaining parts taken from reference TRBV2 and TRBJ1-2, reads EPEVTQTPSHQVTQMGQEVILRCVPISNHLYFYWYRQILGQKVEFLVSFYNNEISEKSEIFDDQFSVERPDGSNFTLKIRSTKLEDSAMYFCASGNRGVHGYTFGSGTRLTVV.

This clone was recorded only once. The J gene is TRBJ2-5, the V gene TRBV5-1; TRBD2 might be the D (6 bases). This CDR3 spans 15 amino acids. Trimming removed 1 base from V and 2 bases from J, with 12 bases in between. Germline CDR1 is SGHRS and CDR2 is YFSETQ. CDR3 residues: CASSLLTSTQETQYF. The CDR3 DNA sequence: TGCGCCAGCAGCTTGTTAACTAGCACGCAAGAGACCCAGTACTTC. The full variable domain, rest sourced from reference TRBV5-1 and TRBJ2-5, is KAGVTQTPRYLIKTRGQQVTLSCSPISGHRSVSWYQQTPGQGLQFLFEYFSETQRNKGNFPGRFSGRQFSNSRSEMNVSTLELGDSALYLCASSLLTSTQETQYFGPGTRLLVL.

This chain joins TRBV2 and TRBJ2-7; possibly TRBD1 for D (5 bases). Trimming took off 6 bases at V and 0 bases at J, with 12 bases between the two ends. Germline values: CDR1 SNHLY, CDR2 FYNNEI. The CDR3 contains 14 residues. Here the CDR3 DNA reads TGTGCCAGCAGGAGTAGGGGTAGCTCCTACGAGCAGTACTTC. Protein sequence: CASRSRGSSYEQYF. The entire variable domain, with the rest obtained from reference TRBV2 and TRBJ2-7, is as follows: EPEVTQTPSHQVTQMGQEVILRCVPISNHLYFYWYRQILGQKVEFLVSFYNNEISEKSEIFDDQFSVERPDGSNFTLKIRSTKLEDSAMYFCASRSRGSSYEQYFGPGTRLTVT.

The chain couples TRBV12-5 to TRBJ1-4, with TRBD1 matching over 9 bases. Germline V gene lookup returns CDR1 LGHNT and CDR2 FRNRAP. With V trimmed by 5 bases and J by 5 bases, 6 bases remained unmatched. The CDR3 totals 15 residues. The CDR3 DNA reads TGTGCTAGTGGTACCGGACAGGGGACGAATGAAAAACTGTTTTTT. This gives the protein CASGTGQGTNEKLFF.

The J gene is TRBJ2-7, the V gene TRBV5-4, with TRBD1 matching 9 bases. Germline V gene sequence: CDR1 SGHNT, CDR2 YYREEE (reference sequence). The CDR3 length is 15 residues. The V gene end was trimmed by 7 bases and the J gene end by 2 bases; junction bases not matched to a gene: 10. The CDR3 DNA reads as TGTGCCAGCCGGGGACAGGGAGAGGCGGCCTACGAGCAGTACTTC. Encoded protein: CASRGQGEAAYEQYF.

CDR3 amino acids: CACTTGWEQYF. The CDR3 DNA is TGTGCCTGTACCACAGGGTGGGAGCAGTACTTC. The rearrangement links TRBV30 to TRBJ2-7, with D perhaps matching TRBD1 (6 bases). Germline CDR1 reads GTSNPN; CDR2 reads SVGIG (reference sequence). The ends were cut back, 6 bases at V and 7 bases at J, with 13 bases in the middle. CDR3 length: 11 amino acids.

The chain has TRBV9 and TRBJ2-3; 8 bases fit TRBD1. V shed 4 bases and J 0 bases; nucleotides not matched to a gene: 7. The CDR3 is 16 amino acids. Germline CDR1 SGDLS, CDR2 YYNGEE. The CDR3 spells CASSPGDRPSTDTQYF. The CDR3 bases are TGTGCCAGCAGCCCAGGGGACAGGCCTAGCACAGATACGCAGTATTTT.